Sequencing of this T cell receptor beta chain was carried out in a study of blood T cell repertoires in COVID-19. Overall study: The study drew acute and convalescent COVID-19 samples from the United States, Italy and Spain.

As originally analysed: Reference gene primer amplification yielded estimated nucleated cell counts. Data came from immunoSEQ multiplex PCR; TCRdb stores just in-frame clones and leaves some out. V, J and clone size were drawn from that table, and D and trimming were deduced from the DNA. The repertoire holds 300,000 to 400,000 clones, with around 87% as singletons. Sequencing was carried out using peripheral blood. This clonotype was obtained from a woman aged 55-69 years with COVID-19, enrolled during active disease.

CDR3: CSVVSTGGSNSYEQYF. The CDR3 nucleotides read TGCAGCGTTGTTTCGACAGGGGGATCCAACTCCTACGAGCAGTACTTC. This chain connects TRBV29-1 to TRBJ2-7; 9 bases fit TRBD1. CDR1 is SQVTM, CDR2 ANQGSEA, per germline. The CDR3 contains 16 residues. The V and J ends lost 4 bases and 0 bases, in that order; junction bases with no gene match: 10.